The present T cell receptor (beta chain) was sequenced within a study of chemoradiotherapy in HPV16-positive cancers (dated by TCRdb to between 2021 and 2023). Describing the broader study: Functional T-cell assays on cells from a couple of HPV16-positive patients defined candidate HPV-specific T-cell clones and common TCR motifs. Whether T-cell immunity against the HPV oncoproteins E6 and E7 changes during chemoradiotherapy and whether survival is affected by this immunity were examined in the study. TCR repertoires from more than 70 patients with HPV-related cancers were then used to track the candidate HPV-specific TCRs and motifs.

What the research found in general, with its limitations: Among HPV16-positive patients, expansion of HPV-responsive T cells during chemoradiotherapy was associated with better recurrence-free survival. The functional definition of HPV-specific T cells was derived from only a couple of HPV16-positive patients, and the survival association was reported for HPV16-positive patients. Expansion of candidate HPV-specific clones and E7-related TCR motifs was observed in the tumor microenvironment during treatment, whereas no such expansion was observed for non-HPV-specific T cells.

Repertoires were sampled multiple times during chemoradiotherapy, which allowed clonal expansion in the tumor microenvironment to be followed. Libraries were built with the immunoSEQ multiplex PCR assay. Held by TCRdb, this immuneACCESS table contains in-frame sequences only and omits some clones. Under half of the omission traces to an unresolved V gene where checked; the cause of the rest is unknown. This sample lists approximately 15,000 clones; 78% were detected once. Around 9.9% of the sample lies in the top ten. V is reduced by 5 bases and J by 3 bases, leaving a spacing of 12 bases between them. Reading from cysteine to phenylalanine, the CDR3 counts 13 amino acids. Left in the record is the CDR3 DNA by itself, 39 bases read in frame from the first base. CDR1 SGHRS and CDR2 YFSETQ were looked up in the germline V gene. In the case of this clone: What this receptor recognizes is not known. No much larger clone is present one base from it, and per-base qualities are unavailable.

This receptor was obtained from a human donor with HPV-associated anogenital cancer. This specimen was collected from a patient who underwent chemoradiotherapy. This chain is built from TRBV5-1 and TRBJ2-7, with an unclear D gene assignment. For the CDR3, the sequence is CASSVETYYEQYF. DNA sequence: TGCGCCAGCAGTGTGGAGACCTACTACGAGCAGTACTTC. When the CDR3 is completed using the reference TRBV5-1 and TRBJ2-7 genes on either side, the full variable domain is KAGVTQTPRYLIKTRGQQVTLSCSPISGHRSVSWYQQTPGQGLQFLFEYFSETQRNKGNFPGRFSGRQFSNSRSEMNVSTLELGDSALYLCASSVETYYEQYFGPGTRLTVT.